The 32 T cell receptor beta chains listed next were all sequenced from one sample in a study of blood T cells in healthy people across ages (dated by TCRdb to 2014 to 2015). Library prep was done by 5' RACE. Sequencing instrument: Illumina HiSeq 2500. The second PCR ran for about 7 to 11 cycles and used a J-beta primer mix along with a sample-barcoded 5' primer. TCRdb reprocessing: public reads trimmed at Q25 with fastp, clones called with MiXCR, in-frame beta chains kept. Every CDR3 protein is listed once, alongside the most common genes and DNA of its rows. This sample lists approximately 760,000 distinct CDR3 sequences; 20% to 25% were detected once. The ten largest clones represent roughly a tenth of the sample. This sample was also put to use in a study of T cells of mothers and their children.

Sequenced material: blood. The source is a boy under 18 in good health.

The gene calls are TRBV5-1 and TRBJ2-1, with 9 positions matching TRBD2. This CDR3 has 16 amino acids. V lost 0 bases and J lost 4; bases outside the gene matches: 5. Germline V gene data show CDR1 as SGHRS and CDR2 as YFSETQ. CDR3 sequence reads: CASSLADSGGYNEQFF. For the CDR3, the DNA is TGCGCCAGCAGCTTGGCCGATAGCGGGGGATACAATGAGCAGTTCTTC.

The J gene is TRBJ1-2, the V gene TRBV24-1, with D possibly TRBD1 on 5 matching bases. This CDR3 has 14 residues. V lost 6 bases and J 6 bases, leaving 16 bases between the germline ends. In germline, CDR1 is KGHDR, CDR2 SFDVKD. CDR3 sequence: CATSPGWRGDGYTF. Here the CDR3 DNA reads TGTGCCACCAGTCCTGGGTGGAGGGGAGATGGCTACACCTTC.

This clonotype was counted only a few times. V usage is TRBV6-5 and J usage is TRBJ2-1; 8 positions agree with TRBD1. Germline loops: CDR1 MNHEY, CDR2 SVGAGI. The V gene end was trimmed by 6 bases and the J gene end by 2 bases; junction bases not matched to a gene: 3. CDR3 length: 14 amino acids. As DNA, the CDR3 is TGTGCCAGCAGCCGACAGGGGACCTACAATGAGCAGTTCTTC. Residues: CASSRQGTYNEQFF.

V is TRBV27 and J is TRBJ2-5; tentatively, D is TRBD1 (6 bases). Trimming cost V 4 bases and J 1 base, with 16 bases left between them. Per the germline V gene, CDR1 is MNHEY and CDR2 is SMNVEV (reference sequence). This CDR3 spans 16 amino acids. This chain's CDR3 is CASSYEQGPLQETQYF. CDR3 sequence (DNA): TGTGCCAGCAGTTACGAACAGGGCCCCCTCCAAGAGACCCAGTACTTC.

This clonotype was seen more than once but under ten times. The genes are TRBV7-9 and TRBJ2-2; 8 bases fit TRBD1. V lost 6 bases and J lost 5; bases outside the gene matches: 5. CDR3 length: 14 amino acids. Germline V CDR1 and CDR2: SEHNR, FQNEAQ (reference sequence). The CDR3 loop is CASRPTGGTGELFF. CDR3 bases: TGTGCCAGCAGGCCCACAGGGGGAACCGGGGAGCTGTTTTTT. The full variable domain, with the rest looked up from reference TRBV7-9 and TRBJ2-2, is DTGVSQNPRHKITKRGQNVTFRCDPISEHNRLYWYRQTLGQGPEFLTYFQNEAQLEKSRLLSDRFSAERPKGSFSTLEIQRTEQGDSAMYLCASRPTGGTGELFFGEGSRLTVL.

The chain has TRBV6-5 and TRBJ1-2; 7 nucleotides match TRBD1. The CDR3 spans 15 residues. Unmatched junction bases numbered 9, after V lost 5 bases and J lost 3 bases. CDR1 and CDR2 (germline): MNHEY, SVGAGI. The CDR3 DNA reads TGTGCCAGCAGTCACCCGAGAACAGGGGACTATGGCTACACCTTC. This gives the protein CASSHPRTGDYGYTF.

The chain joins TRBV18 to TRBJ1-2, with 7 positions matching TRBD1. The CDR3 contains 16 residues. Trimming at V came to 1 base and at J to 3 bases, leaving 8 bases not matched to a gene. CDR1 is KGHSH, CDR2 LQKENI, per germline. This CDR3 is CASSPRVEGTDYGYTF. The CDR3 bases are TGTGCCAGCTCACCACGAGTCGAAGGGACAGACTATGGCTACACCTTC.

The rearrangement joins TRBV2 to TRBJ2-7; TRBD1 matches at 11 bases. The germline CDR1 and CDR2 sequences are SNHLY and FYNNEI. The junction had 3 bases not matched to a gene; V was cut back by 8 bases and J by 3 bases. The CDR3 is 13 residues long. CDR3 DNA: TGTGCCAGCGGGGGGACAGGGGGCTACGAGCAGTACTTC. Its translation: CASGGTGGYEQYF.

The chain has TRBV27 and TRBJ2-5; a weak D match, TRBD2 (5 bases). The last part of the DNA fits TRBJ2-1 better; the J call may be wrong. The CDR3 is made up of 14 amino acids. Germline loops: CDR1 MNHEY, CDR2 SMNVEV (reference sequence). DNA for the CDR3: TGTGCCAGCAGTTTAGGACTGGTAGATAATGAGCAGTTCTTC. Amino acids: CASSLGLVDNEQFF.

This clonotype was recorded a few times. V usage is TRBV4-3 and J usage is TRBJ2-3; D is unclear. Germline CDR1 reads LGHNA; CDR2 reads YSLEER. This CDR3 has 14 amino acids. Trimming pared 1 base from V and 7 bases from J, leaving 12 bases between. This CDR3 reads CASSQGLGSNTQYF. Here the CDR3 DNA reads TGCGCCAGCAGCCAAGGCCTAGGATCTAATACGCAGTATTTT.

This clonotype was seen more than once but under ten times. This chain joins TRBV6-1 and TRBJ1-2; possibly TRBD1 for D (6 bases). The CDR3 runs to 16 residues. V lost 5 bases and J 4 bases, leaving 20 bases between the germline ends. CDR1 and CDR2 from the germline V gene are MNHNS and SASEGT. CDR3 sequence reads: CASSPGTTSSTYGYTF. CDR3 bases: TGTGCCAGCAGTCCCGGGACAACTTCTTCTACCTATGGCTACACCTTC.

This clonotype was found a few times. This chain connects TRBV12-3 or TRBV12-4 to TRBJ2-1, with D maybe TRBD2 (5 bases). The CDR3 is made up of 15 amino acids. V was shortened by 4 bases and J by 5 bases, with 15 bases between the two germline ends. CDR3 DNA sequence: TGTGCCAGCAGTTCGAGCGGCGGACCAGACAATGAGCAGTTCTTC. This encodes CASSSSGGPDNEQFF.

CDR3 residues: CSAAGYGGYTF. The CDR3 coding sequence is TGCAGCGCAGCAGGGTACGGTGGCTACACCTTC. The chain links TRBV29-1 to TRBJ1-2; TRBD1 is a possible D gene (5 bases). CDR1 and CDR2 from the germline V gene are SQVTM and ANQGSEA. The CDR3 has 11 residues. Trimming removed 7 bases from V and 7 bases from J, with 13 bases in between.

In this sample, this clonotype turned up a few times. Here the CDR3 DNA reads TGTGCCAGCAGTCCTACAGGACTAGCGGGAAAAGAGACCCAGTACTTC. Encoded protein: CASSPTGLAGKETQYF. The chain carries TRBV6-2 or TRBV6-3 and TRBJ2-5; 12 bases align to TRBD2. CDR1 is MNHEY, CDR2 SVGEGT, per germline. This CDR3 has 16 residues. J gave up 3 bases and V 5 bases, and 7 bases lay outside the gene matches.

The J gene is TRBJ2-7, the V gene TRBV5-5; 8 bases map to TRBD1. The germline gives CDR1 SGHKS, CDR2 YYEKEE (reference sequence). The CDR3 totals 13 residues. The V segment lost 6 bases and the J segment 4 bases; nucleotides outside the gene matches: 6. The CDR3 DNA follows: TGTGCCAGCACACGGGACAGGCCATACGAGCAGTACTTC. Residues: CASTRDRPYEQYF.

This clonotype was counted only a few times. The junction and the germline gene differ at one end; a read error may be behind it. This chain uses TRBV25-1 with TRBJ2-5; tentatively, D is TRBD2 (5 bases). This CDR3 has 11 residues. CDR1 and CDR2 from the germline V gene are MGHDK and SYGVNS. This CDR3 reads CASSDPPDSFF. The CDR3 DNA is TGTGCCAGCAGTGATCCCCCGGACTCGTTCTTC.

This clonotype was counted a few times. The DNA for the CDR3 is TGTGCCAGCAGCTTAGCGTCTGGCAGAGCTAACTATGGCTACACCTTC. Protein: CASSLASGRANYGYTF. The chain is built from TRBV7-2 and TRBJ1-2; unclear D gene. CDR3 length equals 16 residues. V was shortened by 0 bases and J by 0 bases, with 11 bases between the two germline ends. CDR1 and CDR2 (germline): SGHTA, FQGNSA. The complete variable domain, with remaining parts taken from reference TRBV7-2 and TRBJ1-2, reads GAGVSQSPSNKVTEKGKDVELRCDPISGHTALYWYRQSLGQGLEFLIYFQGNSAPDKSGLPSDRFSAERTGGSVSTLTIQRTQQEDSAVYLCASSLASGRANYGYTFGSGTRLTVV.

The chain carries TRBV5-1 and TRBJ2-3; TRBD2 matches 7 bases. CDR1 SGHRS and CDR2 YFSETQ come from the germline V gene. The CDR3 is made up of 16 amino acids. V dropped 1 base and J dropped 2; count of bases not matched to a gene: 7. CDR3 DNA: TGCGCCAGCAGCTTGCGAACTAGCGAGAACACAGATACGCAGTATTTT. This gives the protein CASSLRTSENTDTQYF.

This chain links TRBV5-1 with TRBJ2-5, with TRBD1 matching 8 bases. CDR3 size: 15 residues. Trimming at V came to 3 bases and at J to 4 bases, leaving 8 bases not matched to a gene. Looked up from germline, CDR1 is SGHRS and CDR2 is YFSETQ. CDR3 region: CASSSPGQGRETQYF. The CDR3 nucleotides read TGCGCCAGCAGCTCTCCCGGACAGGGCAGAGAGACCCAGTACTTC.

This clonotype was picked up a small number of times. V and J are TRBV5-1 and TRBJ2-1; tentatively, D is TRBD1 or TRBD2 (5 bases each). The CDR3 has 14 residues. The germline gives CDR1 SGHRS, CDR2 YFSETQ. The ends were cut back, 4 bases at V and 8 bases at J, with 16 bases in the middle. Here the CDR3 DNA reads TGCGCCAGCAGCGCGTCCGGGACCCCAGATGAGCAGTTCTTC. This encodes CASSASGTPDEQFF.

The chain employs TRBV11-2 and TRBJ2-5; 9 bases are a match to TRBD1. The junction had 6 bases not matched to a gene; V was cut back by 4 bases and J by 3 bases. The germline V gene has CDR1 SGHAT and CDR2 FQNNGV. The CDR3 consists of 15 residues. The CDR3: CASSSDRGSKETQYF. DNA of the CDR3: TGTGCCAGCAGCTCGGACAGGGGATCAAAAGAGACCCAGTACTTC.

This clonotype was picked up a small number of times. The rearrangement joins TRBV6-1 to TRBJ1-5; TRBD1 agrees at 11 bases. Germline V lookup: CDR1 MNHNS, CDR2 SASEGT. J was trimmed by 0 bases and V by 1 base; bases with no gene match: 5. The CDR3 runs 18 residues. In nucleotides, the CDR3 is TGTGCCAGCAGTGAAGTGGACAGGGGGCCCTATAGCAATCAGCCCCAGCATTTT. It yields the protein CASSEVDRGPYSNQPQHF.

CDR3 sequence reads: CASSQSLGGDEQFF. For the CDR3, the DNA is TGCGCCAGCAGCCAATCCCTAGGAGGGGATGAGCAGTTCTTC. The chain is built from TRBV4-1 and TRBJ2-1, with D perhaps TRBD2 (6 bases). The CDR3 length is 14 residues. V lost 2 bases and J lost 8, with 13 bases in between. Germline CDR1 is MGHRA and CDR2 is YSYEKL.

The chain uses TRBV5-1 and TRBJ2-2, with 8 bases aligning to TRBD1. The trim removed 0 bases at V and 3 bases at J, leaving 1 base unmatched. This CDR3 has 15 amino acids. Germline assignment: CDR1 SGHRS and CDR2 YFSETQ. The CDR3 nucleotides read TGCGCCAGCAGCTTGGAGACAGGGGACACCGGGGAGCTGTTTTTT. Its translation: CASSLETGDTGELFF.

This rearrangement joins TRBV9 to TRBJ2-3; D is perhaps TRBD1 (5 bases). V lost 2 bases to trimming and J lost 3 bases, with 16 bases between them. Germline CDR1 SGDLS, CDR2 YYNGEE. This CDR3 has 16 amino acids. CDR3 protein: CASSVGVGELTDTQYF. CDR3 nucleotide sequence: TGTGCCAGCAGCGTTGGCGTAGGGGAACTGACAGATACGCAGTATTTT. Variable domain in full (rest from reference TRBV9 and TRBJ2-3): DSGVTQTPKHLITATGQRVTLRCSPRSGDLSVYWYQQSLDQGLQFLIQYYNGEERAKGNILERFSAQQFPDLHSELNLSSLELGDSALYFCASSVGVGELTDTQYFGPGTRLTVL.

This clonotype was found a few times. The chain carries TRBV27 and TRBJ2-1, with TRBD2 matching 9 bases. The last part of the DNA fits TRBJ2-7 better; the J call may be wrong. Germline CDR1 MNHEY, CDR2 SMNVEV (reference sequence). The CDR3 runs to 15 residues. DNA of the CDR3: TGTGCCAGCAGTTTATGGCGGGAGGGCCGCAACGAGCAGTACTTC. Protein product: CASSLWREGRNEQYF.

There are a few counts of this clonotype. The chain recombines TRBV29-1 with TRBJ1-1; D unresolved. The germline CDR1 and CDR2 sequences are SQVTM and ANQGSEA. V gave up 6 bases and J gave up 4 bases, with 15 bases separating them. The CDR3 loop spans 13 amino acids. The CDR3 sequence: CSVVGSYTTEAFF. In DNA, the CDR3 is TGCAGCGTGGTGGGGTCCTACACCACTGAAGCTTTCTTT.

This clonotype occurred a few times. CDR3 in DNA: TGTGCCACCAGTGATTTCGGGACTGCAGGCAATGAGCAGTTCTTC. Protein: CATSDFGTAGNEQFF. V usage is TRBV24-1 and J usage is TRBJ2-1; perhaps TRBD2 as D (6 bases). V lost 1 base to trimming and J lost 6 bases, with 12 bases between them. The CDR3 totals 15 residues. Germline V gene lookup returns CDR1 KGHDR and CDR2 SFDVKD.

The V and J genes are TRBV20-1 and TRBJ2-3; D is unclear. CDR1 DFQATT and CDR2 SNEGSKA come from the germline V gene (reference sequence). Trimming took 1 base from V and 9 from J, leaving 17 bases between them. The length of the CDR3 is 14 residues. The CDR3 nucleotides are TGCAGTGCTAGAGCCGCGCGAGGCGTGAACACGCAGTATTTT. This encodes CSARAARGVNTQYF.

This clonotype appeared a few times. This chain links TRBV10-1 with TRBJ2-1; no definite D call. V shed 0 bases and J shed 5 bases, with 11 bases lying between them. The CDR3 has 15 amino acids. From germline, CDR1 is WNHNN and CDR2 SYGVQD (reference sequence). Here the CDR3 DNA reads TGCGCCAGCAGTGAGTCGGCAGCCATCAACAATGAGCAGTTCTTC. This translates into CASSESAAINNEQFF.

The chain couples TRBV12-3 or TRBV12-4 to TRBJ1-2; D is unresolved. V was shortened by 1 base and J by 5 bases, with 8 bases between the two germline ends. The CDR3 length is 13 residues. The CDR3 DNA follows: TGTGCCAGCAGTTTAGGGGCTCTTTATGGCTACACCTTC. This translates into CASSLGALYGYTF.

As DNA, the CDR3 is TGTGCCAGCACCCTGACAGGCGGGAACACTGAAGCTTTCTTT. Encoded protein: CASTLTGGNTEAFF. The gene calls are TRBV6-5 and TRBJ1-1, with D perhaps TRBD1 (6 bases). The CDR3 has 14 residues. Per the germline V gene, CDR1 is MNHEY and CDR2 is SVGAGI. V shed 7 bases and J shed 1 base, with 13 bases lying between them.